This T cell receptor (beta chain) was captured by sequencing in a study of type 1 regulatory T cells. Across the whole study: T-allo10 is a Tr1-enriched, alloantigen-specific CD4 T cell product made in vitro.

Deletions cut 2 bases from V and 3 bases from J, with 8 bases between. CDR3 length: 13 amino acids. CDR1 is SGHRS, CDR2 YFSETQ, per germline. This clonotype was observed once. The antigen remains undetermined. The graft donor-derived T-allo10 cells reportedly recognize host alloantigens, are anergic, and suppress alloantigen-specifically. TCRdb independently ran MiXCR on the reads; one entry per CDR3 protein. The table records some 25,000 distinct CDR3 sequences, just under 75% of them present only once. This TCR came from a human donor in good health. The gene calls are TRBV5-1 and TRBJ2-5; D is ambiguous. Sequencing used cultured T cells, either the whole culture or a sorted T cell fraction (not recorded which). The subset: Tr1-enriched cell product generated in vitro against host alloantigens. CDR3 amino acids: CASSLSAEETQYF. CDR3 coding DNA: TGCGCCAGCAGCTTATCCGCAGAAGAGACCCAGTACTTC.